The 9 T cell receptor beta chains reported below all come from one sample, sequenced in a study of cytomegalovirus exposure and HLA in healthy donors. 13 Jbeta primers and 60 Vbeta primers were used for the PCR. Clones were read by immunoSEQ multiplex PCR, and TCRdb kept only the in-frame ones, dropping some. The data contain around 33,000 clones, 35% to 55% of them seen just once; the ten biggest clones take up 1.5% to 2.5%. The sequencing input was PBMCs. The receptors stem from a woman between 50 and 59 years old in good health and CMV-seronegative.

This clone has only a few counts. CDR3 in amino acids: CASSYSGGEKLFF. The CDR3, as DNA: TGTGCCAGCAGTTACAGCGGGGGTGAAAAACTGTTTTTT. The chain couples TRBV6-5 to TRBJ1-4; a possible D gene is TRBD1 (5 bases). Trimming cost V 2 bases and J 7 bases, with 8 bases left between them. CDR1 is MNHEY and CDR2 is SVGAGI in the germline V gene. The CDR3 length is 13 residues.

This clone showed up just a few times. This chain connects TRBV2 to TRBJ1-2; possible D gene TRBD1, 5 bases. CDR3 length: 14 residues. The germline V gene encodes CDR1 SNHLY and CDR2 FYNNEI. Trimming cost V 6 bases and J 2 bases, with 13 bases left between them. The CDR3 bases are TGTGCCAGCAGGGACCTGACAGAGAACTATGGCTACACCTTC. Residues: CASRDLTENYGYTF.

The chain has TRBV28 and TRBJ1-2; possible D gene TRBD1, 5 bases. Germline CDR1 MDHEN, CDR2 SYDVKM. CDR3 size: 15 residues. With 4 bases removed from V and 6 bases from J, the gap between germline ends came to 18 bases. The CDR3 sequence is CASSSPLWRGDGYTF. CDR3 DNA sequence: TGTGCCAGCAGTTCCCCCCTGTGGAGGGGTGATGGCTACACCTTC.

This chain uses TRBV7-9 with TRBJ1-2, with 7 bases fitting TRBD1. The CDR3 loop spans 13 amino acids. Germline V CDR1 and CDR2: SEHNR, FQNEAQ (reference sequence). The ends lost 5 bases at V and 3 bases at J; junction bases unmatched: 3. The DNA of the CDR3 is TGTGCCAGCAGCCAGACAGGGTACTATGGCTACACCTTC. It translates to CASSQTGYYGYTF.

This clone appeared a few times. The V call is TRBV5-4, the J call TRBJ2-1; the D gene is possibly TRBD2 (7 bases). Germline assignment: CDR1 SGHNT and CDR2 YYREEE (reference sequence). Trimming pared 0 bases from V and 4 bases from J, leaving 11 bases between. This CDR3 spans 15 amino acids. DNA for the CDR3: TGTGCCAGCAGCTTGGGGGGAGGGGGATACAATGAGCAGTTCTTC. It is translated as CASSLGGGGYNEQFF. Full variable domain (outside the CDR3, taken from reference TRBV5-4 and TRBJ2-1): ETGVTQSPTHLIKTRGQQVTLRCSSQSGHNTVSWYQQALGQGPQFIFQYYREEENGRGNFPPRFSGLQFPNYSSELNVNALELDDSALYLCASSLGGGGYNEQFFGPGTRLTVL.

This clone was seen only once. The chain's CDR3 is CASSPLSGFNTGELFF. The CDR3 coding sequence is TGTGCCAGCAGCCCCTTAAGCGGGTTTAACACCGGGGAGCTGTTTTTT. The rearrangement uses TRBV27 and TRBJ2-2, with a tentative D call TRBD2 (6 bases). Deletions cut 6 bases from V and 2 bases from J, with 16 bases between. The germline V gene encodes CDR1 MNHEY and CDR2 SMNVEV (reference sequence). The CDR3 has 16 amino acids.

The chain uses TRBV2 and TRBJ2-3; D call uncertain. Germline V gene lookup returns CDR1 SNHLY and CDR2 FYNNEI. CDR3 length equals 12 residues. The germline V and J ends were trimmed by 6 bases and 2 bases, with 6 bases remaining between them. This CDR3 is CASSRLTDTQYF. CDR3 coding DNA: TGTGCCAGCAGCCGACTCACAGATACGCAGTATTTT.

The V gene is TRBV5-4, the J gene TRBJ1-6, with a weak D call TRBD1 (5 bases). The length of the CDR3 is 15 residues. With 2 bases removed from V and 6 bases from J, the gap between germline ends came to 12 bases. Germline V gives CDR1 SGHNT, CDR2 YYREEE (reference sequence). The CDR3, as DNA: TGTGCCAGCAGCTTCGACAGAATAGCTAATTCACCCCTCCACTTT. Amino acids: CASSFDRIANSPLHF.

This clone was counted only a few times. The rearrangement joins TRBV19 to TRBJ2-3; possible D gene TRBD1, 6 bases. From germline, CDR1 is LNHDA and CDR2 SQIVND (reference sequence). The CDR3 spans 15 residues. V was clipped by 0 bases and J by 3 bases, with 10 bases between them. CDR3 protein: CASSIDWQGTDTQYF. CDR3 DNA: TGTGCCAGTAGTATAGACTGGCAGGGGACAGATACGCAGTATTTT.